A selection of T cell receptor beta chains follows, all from one sample in a study of T cell changes during pregnancy in multiple sclerosis. Profiled with immunoSEQ multiplex PCR; TCRdb holds only in-frame clones, not every one. The repertoire includes roughly 30,000 clones, around 93% of them detected once, and around 0.4% sits in the top ten. Specimen: CD4+ T cells from peripheral blood mononuclear cells, collected in the second trimester of pregnancy. The receptors originated from a female donor with multiple sclerosis, enrolled in a pregnancy study. Both conserved end residues are part of each CDR3.

>TRBJ2-3|TRBV5-1
CASSSVLGDKDTQYF
>TRBJ2-1|TRBV9
CASTPGTSGMYNEQFF
>TRBJ1-3|TRBV30
CAWSQGAAGNTIYF
>TRBJ1-1|TRBV5-1
CASSLEAGGRPEAFF
>TRBJ1-1|TRBV5-4
CASSAFDRGIMNTEAFF
>TRBJ1-1|TRBV6-1
CASNKGQVGTEAFF
>TRBJ2-3|TRBV5-8
CASSAGQGAIRTDTQYF
>TRBJ2-3|TRBV30
CAWAGVAGVFDTQYF
>TRBJ2-1|TRBV9
CASSVAVYNEQFF
>TRBJ1-2|TRBV6-1
CASSEGTTYGYTF
>TRBJ2-1|TRBV27
CASSPTIGSGRRGEQFF
>TRBJ2-7|TRBV9
CASSVRTPGEQYF
>TRBJ2-3|TRBV28
CASSSPYGLANTDTQYF
>TRBJ1-2|TRBV6-1
CASRASIGSNYGYTF
>TRBJ1-2|TRBV19
CASKYGGEPANYGYTF
>TRBJ1-1|TRBV12-5
CASGLSGQGTEAFF
>TRBJ2-5|TRBV7-9
CASSPVGLGETQYF
>TRBJ2-7|TRBV23-1
CASPKSEQYF
>TRBJ1-1|TRBV19
CASSTDRGLNTEAFF
>TRBJ2-2|TRBV9
CASSPHSELAGAGELFF
>TRBJ1-1|TRBV18
CASLWGQGGTEAFF
>TRBJ2-5|TRBV15
CATSREIDREETQYF
>TRBJ1-5|TRBV7-8
CASRLTGNQPQHF
>TRBJ1-4|TRBV6-5
CASSYSEGGGEKLFF
>TRBJ1-4|TRBV29-1
CSVAEPGVQLVKLFF
>TRBJ1-1|TRBV5-4
CASSLGGLPGAEAFF
>TRBJ2-3|TRBV5-4
CASSRTGLAVLSTDTQYF
>TRBJ2-7|TRBV5-1
CASSLYPGIAEQYF
>TRBJ2-1|TRBV4-3
CASSQDSSGRAYNEQFF
>TRBJ1-6|TRBV18
CASSPRRAYNSPLHF
>TRBJ1-1|TRBV6-5
CASSYRGRGVEAFF
>TRBJ2-1|TRBV4-3
CASSQGARQGSNEQFF
>TRBJ2-6|TRBV4-1
CASSHDRDRGAGANVLTF
>TRBJ2-4|TRBV19
CASSLLDGNIQYF
>TRBJ1-2|TRBV5-1
CASSALLTGYGYTF
>TRBJ2-7|TRBV7-2
CASSFTGGDEQYF
>TRBJ2-7|TRBV7-9
CASSLADTSGEQYF
>TRBJ1-5|TRBV30
CACGQGRRNQPQHF
>TRBJ1-4|TRBV5-4
CASSLPGTGVKLFF
>TRBJ2-1|TRBV18
CASSPQGSGEQFF
>TRBJ2-2|TRBV5-1
CASSLGTSGGLLNTGELFF
>TRBJ1-1|TRBV5-5
CASSSQLQGEQAAFF
>TRBJ1-1|TRBV4-2
CASSQDIKQALEAFF
>TRBJ2-5|TRBV7-6
CASSLVSGGETQYF
>TRBJ2-5|TRBV5-1
CASMRQGGQETQYF
>TRBJ2-6|TRBV10-2
CASSLSGANVLTF